This T cell receptor (beta chain) was identified during a study of OX40 agonist ivuxolimab in advanced cancers. Across the whole study: Partial responses were achieved by three patients, of whom one had hepatocellular carcinoma and two had cutaneous melanoma.

V lost 7 bases and J lost 5, with 20 bases in between. Per the germline V gene, CDR1 is MNHNS and CDR2 is SASEGT. The length of the CDR3 is 15 residues. Only in-frame clones appear in the TCRdb table, and some are missing; sequencing was by immunoSEQ multiplex PCR. The top ten clones hold around 1.8% of a sample with tens of thousands of clones, under 90% of them seen once. This clone was seen ten or more times. What it recognizes is unknown. Study-level results: More expanded clones were found, on average, in CD8+ than in CD4+ T cells. Some of the lowest clonal expansion was seen in partial responders at 0.1-3.0 mg/kg.

This TCR was sampled from an adult with an advanced solid tumor such as melanoma, head and neck, liver or kidney cancer. This rearrangement joins TRBV6-1 to TRBJ2-5; D is possibly TRBD2 (5 bases). The sample was CD4+ or CD8+ T cells sorted from blood, taken in a trial of the OX40 agonist ivuxolimab. CDR3 loop: CASTLTGTSVETQYF. CDR3 in DNA: TGTGCCAGCACCTTAACGGGAACTAGTGTGGAGACCCAGTACTTC.